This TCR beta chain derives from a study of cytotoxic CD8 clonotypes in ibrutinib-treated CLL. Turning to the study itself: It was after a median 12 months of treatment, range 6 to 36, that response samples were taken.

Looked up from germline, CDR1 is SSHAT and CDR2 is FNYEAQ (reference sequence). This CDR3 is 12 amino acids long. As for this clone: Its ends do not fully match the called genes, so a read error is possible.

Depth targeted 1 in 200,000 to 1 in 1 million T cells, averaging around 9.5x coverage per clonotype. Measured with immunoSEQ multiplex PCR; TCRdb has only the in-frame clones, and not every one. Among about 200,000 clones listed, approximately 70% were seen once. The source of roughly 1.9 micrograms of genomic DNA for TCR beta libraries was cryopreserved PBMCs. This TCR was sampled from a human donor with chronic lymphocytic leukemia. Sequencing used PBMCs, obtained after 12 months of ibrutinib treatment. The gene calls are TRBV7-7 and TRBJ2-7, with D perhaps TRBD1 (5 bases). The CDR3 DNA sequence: TGTGCTAGCAGCTCCACAGGAGTCGAGCAGTACTTC. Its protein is CASSSTGVEQYF.